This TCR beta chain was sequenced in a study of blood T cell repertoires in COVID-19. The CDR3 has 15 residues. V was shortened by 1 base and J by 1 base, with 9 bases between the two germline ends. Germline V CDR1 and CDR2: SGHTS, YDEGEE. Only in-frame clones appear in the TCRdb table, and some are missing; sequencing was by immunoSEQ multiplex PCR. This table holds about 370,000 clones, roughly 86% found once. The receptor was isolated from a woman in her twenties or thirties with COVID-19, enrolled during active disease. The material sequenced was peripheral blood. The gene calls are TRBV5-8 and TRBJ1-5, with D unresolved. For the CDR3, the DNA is TGTGCCAGCAGCTTGAGGACGGGAAGCAATCAGCCCCAGCATTTT. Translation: CASSLRTGSNQPQHF.